This T cell receptor (beta chain) is from a study of blood T cell repertoires in COVID-19. Overall study context: PBMCs, B-cell-depleted T cells, or T cells provided the cDNA or gDNA that made up the material.

In the source study's methods: Amplifying reference gene primers gave estimates of nucleated cell counts. Sequencing was performed with immunoSEQ multiplex PCR; in TCRdb, only in-frame clones are kept and a portion is missing. V, J and clone size are taken as reported in that table, and D and trimming were inferred from the DNA itself. The sample lists about 95,000 clones; about nine tenths were seen once. The CDR3 has 15 amino acids. Germline V gives CDR1 LNHDA, CDR2 SQIVND (reference sequence). V was clipped by 2 bases and J by 8 bases; unmatched bases: 9. Sequenced input: peripheral blood. This sequence was found in a woman between 65 and 79 years old with acute or convalescent COVID-19. The gene calls are TRBV19 and TRBJ2-1; TRBD2 agrees at 7 bases. The chain's CDR3 is CASSIWGGAGDEQFF. Written as DNA, the CDR3 is TGTGCCAGTAGTATATGGGGAGGGGCCGGCGATGAGCAGTTCTTC.